This TCR beta chain was recovered during a study of blood T cell repertoires in COVID-19. The overall study: Samples representing acute and convalescent COVID-19 were sourced from the United States, Italy and Spain.

In assigning cohorts, the study relied on participant-reported clinical history. Cohort 3 recovery required two negative PCRs, clearance, or symptom resolution. Authors' processing steps: Researchers report that nucleated cell counts were estimated from reference gene primer amplification. The protocol was immunoSEQ multiplex PCR, while the TCRdb copy is restricted to in-frame clones and leaves out a portion. From that table come the V and J calls and clone size; the DNA was used to work out D and trimming. The sample has approximately 200,000 clones; less than 85% are singletons. The sequence was collected from a man between 60 and 75 years old who had recovered from COVID-19. What was sequenced was PBMCs or T cells enriched from blood (not recorded which).

The CDR3 protein is CSVAQGTSSYEQYF. The CDR3 DNA is TGCAGCGTTGCCCAGGGCACGAGCTCCTACGAGCAGTACTTC. The chain joins TRBV29-1 to TRBJ2-7; D possibly corresponds to TRBD1 (5 bases). This CDR3 comprises 14 residues. The germline CDR1 and CDR2 sequences are SQVTM and ANQGSEA. V lost 4 bases and J 0 bases, leaving 13 bases between the germline ends.